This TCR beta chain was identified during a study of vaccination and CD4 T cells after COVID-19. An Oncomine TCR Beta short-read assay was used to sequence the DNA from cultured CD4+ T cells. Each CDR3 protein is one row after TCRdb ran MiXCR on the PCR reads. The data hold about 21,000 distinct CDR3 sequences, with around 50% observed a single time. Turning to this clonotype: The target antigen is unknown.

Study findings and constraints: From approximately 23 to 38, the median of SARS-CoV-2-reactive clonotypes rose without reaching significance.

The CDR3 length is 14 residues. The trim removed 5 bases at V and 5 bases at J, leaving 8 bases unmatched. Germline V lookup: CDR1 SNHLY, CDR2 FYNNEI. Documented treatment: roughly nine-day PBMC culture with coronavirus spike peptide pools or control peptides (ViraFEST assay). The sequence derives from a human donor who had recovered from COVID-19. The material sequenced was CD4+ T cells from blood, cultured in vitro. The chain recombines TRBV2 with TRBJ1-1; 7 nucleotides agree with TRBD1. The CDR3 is CASSTTGAGTEAFF. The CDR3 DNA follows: TGTGCCAGCAGTACTACAGGGGCGGGAACTGAAGCTTTCTTT.